The T cell receptor (beta chain) under discussion was sequenced for a study of immune cell composition in non-small cell lung cancer. About the research overall: Tumours were mainly lung adenocarcinoma or squamous cell carcinoma. Study-wide results and caveats: 60% to 80% of squamous and around 35% of adenocarcinoma cases had tumour-associated clones >0.5%.

To note about this clone: Its antigen is unknown.

Sequencing used immunoSEQ multiplex PCR; TCRdb keeps in-frame clones, though not all of them. The profile shows about 9,000 clones, roughly 79% of them singletons. Germline-derived CDR1 and CDR2 are MDHEN and SYDVKM. The CDR3 runs 14 residues. Trimming left V 3 bases short and J 7 bases short, with 13 bases between. This chain links TRBV28 with TRBJ1-5; D is unclear. The source of this sequence is a human donor with non-small cell lung cancer. The sample was lung tumor tissue. CDR3 bases: TGTGCCAGCAGTTTGGAGCTTATTCGGCAGCCCCAGCATTTT. Protein: CASSLELIRQPQHF.